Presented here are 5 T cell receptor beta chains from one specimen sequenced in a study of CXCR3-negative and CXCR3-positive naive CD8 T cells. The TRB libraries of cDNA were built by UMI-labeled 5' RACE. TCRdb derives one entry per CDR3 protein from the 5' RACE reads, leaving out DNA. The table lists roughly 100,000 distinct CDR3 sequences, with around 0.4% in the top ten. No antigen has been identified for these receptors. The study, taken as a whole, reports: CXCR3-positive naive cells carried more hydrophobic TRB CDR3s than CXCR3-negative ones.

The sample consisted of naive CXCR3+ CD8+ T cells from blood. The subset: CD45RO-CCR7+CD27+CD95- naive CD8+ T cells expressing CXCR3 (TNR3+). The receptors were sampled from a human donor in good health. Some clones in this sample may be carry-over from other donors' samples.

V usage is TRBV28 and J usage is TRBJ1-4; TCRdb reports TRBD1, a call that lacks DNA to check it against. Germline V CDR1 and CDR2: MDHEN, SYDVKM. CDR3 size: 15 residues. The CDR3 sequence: CASRPGQATNEKLFF.

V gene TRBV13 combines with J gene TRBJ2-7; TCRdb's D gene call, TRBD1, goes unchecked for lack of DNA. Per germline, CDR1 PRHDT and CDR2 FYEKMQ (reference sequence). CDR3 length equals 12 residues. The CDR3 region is CASSRTGEDQYF. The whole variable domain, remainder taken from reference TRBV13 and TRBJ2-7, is AAGVIQSPRHLIKEKRETATLKCYPIPRHDTVYWYQQGPGQDPQFLISFYEKMQSDKGSIPDRFSAQQFSDYHSELNMSSLELGDSALYFCASSRTGEDQYFGPGTRLTVT.

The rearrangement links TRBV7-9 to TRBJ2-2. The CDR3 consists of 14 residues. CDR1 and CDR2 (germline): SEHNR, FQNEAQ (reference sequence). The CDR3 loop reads CASSSTVSTGELFF.

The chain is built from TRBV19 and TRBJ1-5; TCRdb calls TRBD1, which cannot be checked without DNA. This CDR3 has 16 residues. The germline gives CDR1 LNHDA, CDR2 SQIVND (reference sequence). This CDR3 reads CASSHLEGISNQPQHF.

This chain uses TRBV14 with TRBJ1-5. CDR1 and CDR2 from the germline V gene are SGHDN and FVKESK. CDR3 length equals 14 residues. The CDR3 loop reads CASSKGGDYQPQHF.